These 23 T cell receptor beta chains originate from one sample sequenced in a study of blood T cell repertoires in COVID-19. Here immunoSEQ multiplex PCR was the method, and the copy in TCRdb shows in-frame clones only, minus some. Of tens of thousands of clones listed, just over 85% were seen once; the top ten hold over 25%. Material: peripheral blood. These receptor sequences come from a human donor in a cohort sampled during active COVID-19.

The gene calls are TRBV30 and TRBJ1-3; the D is unclear. Germline V gene data show CDR1 as GTSNPN and CDR2 as SVGIG (reference sequence). This CDR3 comprises 13 residues. V lost 2 bases and J lost 2, with 7 bases in between. CDR3 amino acids: CAWSLPPGNTIYF. CDR3 DNA sequence: TGTGCCTGGAGTCTCCCTCCTGGAAACACCATATATTTT.

CDR3 residues: CASSPTSSYNEQFF. The CDR3 bases are TGTGCCAGCAGCCCGACTAGCTCCTACAATGAGCAGTTCTTC. The chain has TRBV7-9 and TRBJ2-1; tentatively, D is TRBD2 (6 bases). The germline CDR1 and CDR2 sequences are SEHNR and FQNEAQ (reference sequence). This CDR3 region has 14 residues. V was pared by 5 bases and J by 0 bases, with 8 bases between.

V and J are TRBV7-9 and TRBJ2-7; possibly TRBD1 for D (6 bases). The CDR3 spans 15 residues. V lost 5 bases to trimming and J lost 6 bases, with 20 bases between them. Germline V lookup: CDR1 SEHNR, CDR2 FQNEAQ (reference sequence). Written as DNA, the CDR3 is TGTGCCAGCAGCATCTACAGGGCATCCCCCCGCGAGCAGTACTTC. It specifies CASSIYRASPREQYF.

The rearrangement uses TRBV5-4 and TRBJ1-5; no definite D call. The CDR3 spans 14 residues. V was trimmed by 0 bases and J by 2 bases, leaving 6 bases between them. Germline loops: CDR1 SGHNT, CDR2 YYREEE (reference sequence). CDR3 loop: CASSLGRGNQPQHF. The CDR3 DNA reads TGTGCCAGCAGCTTGGGGCGGGGCAATCAGCCCCAGCATTTT.

The chain has TRBV6-4 and TRBJ2-7; TRBD1 matches at 7 bases. The CDR3 covers 19 residues. CDR1 and CDR2 from the germline V gene are MRHNA and SNTAGT. The V segment lost 2 bases and the J segment 1 base; nucleotides outside the gene matches: 17. Here the CDR3 reads CASSDRPTKDREKSYEQYF. In DNA form, the CDR3 reads TGTGCCAGCAGTGACCGACCCACTAAAGACAGGGAGAAGTCCTACGAGCAGTACTTC.

V is TRBV29-1 and J is TRBJ1-2; TRBD1 aligns across 12 bases. Germline V gene data show CDR1 as SQVTM and CDR2 as ANQGSEA. Trimming took 0 bases from V and 5 from J; bases not matched to a gene: 16. The CDR3 consists of 19 residues. CDR3 DNA: TGCAGCGTTGAAGAACCGGCCGGGACAGGGGGCGGAAAGGGATATGGCTACACCTTC. Protein product: CSVEEPAGTGGGKGYGYTF.

The chain joins TRBV30 to TRBJ2-3; D ambiguous. The CDR3 covers 13 residues. Germline V lookup: CDR1 GTSNPN, CDR2 SVGIG (reference sequence). V gave up 3 bases and J gave up 3 bases, with 10 bases separating them. Here the CDR3 reads CAWSGVATDTQYF. CDR3 DNA sequence: TGTGCCTGGAGCGGCGTAGCAACAGATACGCAGTATTTT. The entire variable domain, with the rest obtained from reference TRBV30 and TRBJ2-3, is as follows: SQTIHQWPATLVQPVGSPLSLECTVEGTSNPNLYWYRQAAGRGLQLLFYSVGIGQISSEVPQNLSASRPQDRQFILSSKKLLLSDSGFYLCAWSGVATDTQYFGPGTRLTVL.

The chain joins TRBV5-4 to TRBJ1-6; possible D gene TRBD1, 5 bases. Deletions cut 4 bases from V and 5 bases from J, with 10 bases between. The germline V gene has CDR1 SGHNT and CDR2 YYREEE (reference sequence). The CDR3 spans 14 residues. CDR3 loop: CASSARQNNSPLHF. CDR3 nucleotide sequence: TGTGCCAGCAGCGCTAGACAGAATAATTCACCCCTCCACTTT.

The chain joins TRBV7-8 to TRBJ2-5, with 8 bases fitting TRBD2. V shed 5 bases and J 2 bases; nucleotides not matched to a gene: 10. Germline CDR1 reads SGHVS; CDR2 reads FQNEAQ. The CDR3 spans 16 residues. The chain's CDR3 is CASSRGGLNEQETQYF. The CDR3 DNA reads as TGTGCCAGCAGCCGGGGGGGACTTAACGAACAAGAGACCCAGTACTTC.

The chain links TRBV28 to TRBJ2-7, with D possibly matching TRBD2 (6 bases). The CDR3 covers 14 residues. The V gene lost 6 bases and the J gene lost 3 bases, with 15 bases spanning the gap. Germline CDR1 and CDR2: MDHEN and SYDVKM. CDR3 sequence (DNA): TGTGCCAGCAGAATCGGGGGACGGAGCTACGAGCAGTACTTC. Its protein is CASRIGGRSYEQYF.

This chain uses TRBV15 with TRBJ1-1; D unresolved. CDR3 length: 13 residues. The germline V gene has CDR1 LNHNV and CDR2 YYDKDF (reference sequence). The V end was cut by 4 bases, the J end by 4 bases, with 10 bases between. CDR3 in DNA: TGTGCCACCAGCATCCCCCCCGGCACTGAAGCTTTCTTT. Translation: CATSIPPGTEAFF.

As DNA, the CDR3 is TGTGCCAGCTCACCAGGGGAGAATCAGCCCCAGCATTTT. Translation gives CASSPGENQPQHF. This chain connects TRBV18 to TRBJ1-5; no clear D. CDR1 KGHSH and CDR2 LQKENI come from the germline V gene. V lost 2 bases to trimming and J lost 4 bases, with 6 bases between them. This CDR3 region has 13 residues.

This chain links TRBV27 with TRBJ1-3, with a possible D match to TRBD1 (5 bases). Germline assignment: CDR1 MNHEY and CDR2 SMNVEV (reference sequence). Trimming pared 4 bases from V and 3 bases from J, leaving 13 bases between. This CDR3 spans 15 amino acids. In DNA, the CDR3 is TGTGCCAGCAGTTCGGCAGGGTCGAGTGGAAACACCATATATTTT. This sequence encodes CASSSAGSSGNTIYF.

This rearrangement joins TRBV4-2 to TRBJ2-2, with D possibly TRBD2 on 5 matching bases. This CDR3 is built from 15 residues. Germline CDR1 LGHNA, CDR2 YNFKEQ. Deletions cut 2 bases from V and 2 bases from J, with 9 bases between. The CDR3 protein is CASSQSGLNTGELFF. The DNA of the CDR3 is TGTGCCAGCAGCCAAAGTGGACTTAACACCGGGGAGCTGTTTTTT.

The rearrangement uses TRBV6-4 and TRBJ1-6; weak D call: TRBD1 (5 bases). The germline V gene has CDR1 MRHNA and CDR2 SNTAGT. V was shortened by 3 bases and J by 9 bases, with 15 bases between the two germline ends. The CDR3 covers 15 residues. Here the CDR3 reads CASSEEGTGGSPLHF. The DNA of the CDR3 is TGTGCCAGCAGTGAGGAGGGGACTGGGGGTTCACCCCTCCACTTT.

This chain uses TRBV9 with TRBJ1-5; D is perhaps TRBD1 (5 bases). Germline CDR1 and CDR2: SGDLS and YYNGEE. The CDR3 spans 15 residues. Trimming removed 5 bases at V and 5 bases at J, with 17 bases between. DNA of the CDR3: TGTGCCAGCAGTACTGACCCAGGGTTCCATCAGCCCCAGCATTTT. Residues: CASSTDPGFHQPQHF.

The gene calls are TRBV4-1 and TRBJ2-3, with D possibly TRBD1 on 5 matching bases. CDR3 length: 17 amino acids. Deletions cut 0 bases from V and 2 bases from J, with 15 bases between. In germline, CDR1 is MGHRA, CDR2 YSYEKL. The CDR3 DNA is TGCGCCAGCAGCCAAGATGACAGCTCCACTATCACAGATACGCAGTATTTT. It translates to CASSQDDSSTITDTQYF.

The rearrangement links TRBV24-1 to TRBJ1-2; tentative D call: TRBD1 (5 bases). The germline V gene encodes CDR1 KGHDR and CDR2 SFDVKD. The CDR3 totals 13 residues. Trimming removed 4 bases from V and 3 bases from J, with 8 bases in between. The CDR3 reads CATSEWGDYGYTF. The CDR3 DNA reads TGTGCCACCAGTGAATGGGGGGACTATGGCTACACCTTC.

This clone showed up just a few times. The chain recombines TRBV21-1 with TRBJ2-7; the table's D call, TRBD2, has no DNA check behind it. TRBV21-1 is a listed pseudogene. The CDR3 covers 23 residues. CDR3 in DNA: TGTGCCAGCAGCAAAGATAAGGACTCGGCATCCGGTCCCGCACCCCAAAGCTCCTACGAGCAGTACTTC. It yields the protein CASSKDKDSASGPAPQSSYEQYF.

The gene calls are TRBV5-1 and TRBJ2-1, with D perhaps TRBD2 (5 bases). CDR3 length: 15 residues. Germline V CDR1 and CDR2: SGHRS, YFSETQ. Trimming pared 0 bases from V and 0 bases from J, leaving 7 bases between. The chain's CDR3 is CASSLDGNSYNEQFF. The CDR3 DNA reads TGCGCCAGCAGCTTGGACGGGAACTCCTACAATGAGCAGTTCTTC. Drawing the rest from reference TRBV5-1 and TRBJ2-1, the complete variable domain is KAGVTQTPRYLIKTRGQQVTLSCSPISGHRSVSWYQQTPGQGLQFLFEYFSETQRNKGNFPGRFSGRQFSNSRSEMNVSTLELGDSALYLCASSLDGNSYNEQFFGPGTRLTVL.

The genes are TRBV29-1 and TRBJ2-7, with a weak D call TRBD2 (6 bases). V was trimmed by 4 bases and J by 2 bases, leaving 12 bases between them. CDR1 SQVTM and CDR2 ANQGSEA come from the germline V gene. This CDR3 has 13 residues. The CDR3 loop reads CSVGLWGAYEQYF. DNA for the CDR3: TGCAGCGTTGGGTTGTGGGGGGCCTACGAGCAGTACTTC.

The chain joins TRBV2 to TRBJ2-7, with 8 nucleotides matching TRBD1. The V and J ends lost 7 bases and 3 bases, in that order; junction bases with no gene match: 8. The germline gives CDR1 SNHLY, CDR2 FYNNEI. This CDR3 is built from 14 residues. CDR3 sequence reads: CASKSRDRHYEQYF. Here the CDR3 DNA reads TGTGCCAGCAAGTCCCGGGACAGGCACTACGAGCAGTACTTC.

This clone was detected only once. The chain carries TRBV5-4 and TRBJ2-5, with TRBD2 identical over 9 bases. Germline V lookup: CDR1 SGHNT, CDR2 YYREEE (reference sequence). The CDR3 length is 17 residues. V shed 0 bases, J shed 5 bases, and the junction held 11 bases outside the gene matches. The DNA for the CDR3 is TGTGCCAGCAGCTTGGCCGGCGGGGGGGCACCCCGTGAGACCCAGTACTTC. Its translation is CASSLAGGGAPRETQYF.